The T cell receptor beta chain under discussion was sequenced for a study of T cells after yellow fever vaccination. This clonotype was seen at least ten times. Antigen: not known. Compared with germline, one end of the junction differs, possibly owing to a read error. TCRdb re-derived calls from the 5' RACE reads in MiXCR, one entry per CDR3 protein. This sample has some 500,000 distinct CDR3 sequences; roughly 12% occur once, and the top ten carry 11% to 15%. Findings and limits, study-wide: Relatively few clonotypes were ones that appeared in both CD4 and CD8 compartments. Repertoires sorted by FACS could include abundant clonotypes that are contaminants from the bulk population.

The CDR3 is 14 amino acids. The material was PBMCs, obtained on the day of the yellow fever booster vaccination. V usage is TRBV12-3 or TRBV12-4 and J usage is TRBJ2-2; 8 bases match TRBD2. The receptor's source is a man aged 25-40 years who received the YFV17D yellow fever vaccine. The CDR3 DNA follows: TGCGCCAGCAGCCTCGGGACTAGTACCGGGGAGCTGTTTTTT. Protein product: CASSLGTSTGELFF.